This is a list of T cell receptor beta chains from one sample in a study of identical twins. TCRdb processed the 5' RACE reads anew with MiXCR; each CDR3 protein has one entry. The sample includes hundreds of thousands of distinct CDR3 sequences, under 9.5% of them seen just once. The sample was also linked to a second study, of yellow fever vaccine responses in identical twins.

Source material: memory (CD45RO+) T cells sorted from blood. These receptors were collected from a woman between 18 and 29 years old in good health. CDR3s include the opening cysteine and the closing phenylalanine or tryptophan. D genes are given only for firm matches. Some rows mark clone size as missing; the rest say once, few, many or name a class of expanded clone.

-	-	TRBV10-3	TRBJ2-1	TGTGCCATCAGTCCCCCACCGGGCTCCTACAATGAGCAGTTCTTC	CAISPPPGSYNEQFF
few	TRBD2	TRBV24-1	TRBJ2-2	TGTGCCACCAGTGGCGCCTCCGGGACTAGCTCCGGGGAGCTGTTTTTT	CATSGASGTSSGELFF
many	-	TRBV3-1	TRBJ1-2	TGTGCCAGCAGCCAAGGAGGAGTGGGGCCGGTCTATGGCTACACCTTC	CASSQGGVGPVYGYTF
many	TRBD1	TRBV19	TRBJ1-5	TGTGCCAGTAGGTCCGGGACAGGGGTTTATCAGCCCCAGCATTTT	CASRSGTGVYQPQHF
many	TRBD1	TRBV11-2	TRBJ1-4	TGTGCCAGCAGCCCAGGACAGGCCGCAACTAATGAAAAACTGTTTTTT	CASSPGQAATNEKLFF
-	-	TRBV9	TRBJ1-6	TGTGCCAGCAGCGTTCGGCACGATAATTCACCCCTCCACTTT	CASSVRHDNSPLHF
-	TRBD1	TRBV24-1	TRBJ2-3	TGTGCCACCAGTTTACCGGGACAGAACCAGGCGGGTACGCAGTATTTT	CATSLPGQNQAGTQYF
many	TRBD1	TRBV20-1	TRBJ1-5	TGCAGTGCTACGGGACAGGGTCACGTTCAGCCCCAGCATTTT	CSATGQGHVQPQHF
-	TRBD2	TRBV24-1	TRBJ2-1	TGTGCCACCAGTGCCCAGGGACTAGCGGGGTATCGGTCCACAGCCGAGCAGTTCTTC	CATSAQGLAGYRSTAEQFF
few	-	TRBV7-2	TRBJ2-7	TGTGCCAGCAGCTCACCGGGACTTTCCTACGAGCAGTACTTC	CASSSPGLSYEQYF
-	-	TRBV18	TRBJ2-5	TGTGCCAGCTCACGTGACAGGATAGAAGAGACCCAGTACTTC	CASSRDRIEETQYF
many	-	TRBV7-9	TRBJ1-1	TGTGCCAGCAGCTTATTTGGGACGGAAGCTTTCTTT	CASSLFGTEAFF
-	-	TRBV20-1	TRBJ1-2	TGCAGTGTGAGTGGCCGACGTAACTATGGCTACACCTTC	CSVSGRRNYGYTF
many	-	TRBV29-1	TRBJ2-7	TGCAGCGTTGACGGAGATGGCTACGAGCAGTACTTC	CSVDGDGYEQYF
-	TRBD1	TRBV10-3	TRBJ2-1	TGTGCCAGTAGACCGGGACAGGGGTCCAATGAGCAGTTCTTC	CASRPGQGSNEQFF
-	-	TRBV1	TRBJ2-1	TGCACCAGCAGCCCTCCTGAGCGGGATATTGGTAATGAGCAGTTCTTC	CTSSPPERDIGNEQFF
-	TRBD2	TRBV3-1	TRBJ2-3	TGTGCCAGCATCGCGGCGGGAGGAGATACGCAGTATTTT	CASIAAGGDTQYF
few	-	TRBV12-3/TRBV12-4	TRBJ1-1	TGTGCCAGCAGTTCCCTCAAGGTGAACACTGAAGCTTTCTTT	CASSSLKVNTEAFF
many	TRBD2	TRBV5-1	TRBJ2-5	TGCGCCAGCACCCCGCCGGGAGGGGAAGAGACCCAGTACTTC	CASTPPGGEETQYF
-	TRBD2	TRBV7-8	TRBJ2-2	TGTGCCAGCAGCTTAGGTGTGGCGGGGGGGCAGAACGGGGAGCTGTTTTTT	CASSLGVAGGQNGELFF
-	-	TRBV6-6	TRBJ1-1	TGTGCCAGCAGTTACGGAGAGATGAACACTGAAGCTTTCTTT	CASSYGEMNTEAFF
many	-	TRBV3-1	TRBJ2-7	TGTGCCAGCAGTCCAAGACAGGCCGGCTTATACGAGCAGTACTTC	CASSPRQAGLYEQYF
many	-	TRBV7-9	TRBJ2-4	TGTGCCAGCAGCTTAGGGCCAGACATAGCCAAAAACATTCAGTACTTC	CASSLGPDIAKNIQYF
-	-	TRBV6-4	TRBJ1-5	TGTGCCAGCAGTAGCAATCAGCCCCAGCATTTT	CASSSNQPQHF
many	TRBD2	TRBV5-8	TRBJ2-7	TGTGCCAGCAGCACGGAATTCGCGCGGGAGGGAGAGTACTTC	CASSTEFAREGEYF
many	-	TRBV3-1	TRBJ1-1	TGTGCCAGCAGGACAGCGACGAACACTGAAGCTTTCTTT	CASRTATNTEAFF
few	TRBD1	TRBV7-9	TRBJ2-5	TGTGCCGGAGCCTCGGGACAGGGGCCAGGAGAGACCCAGTACTTC	CAGASGQGPGETQYF
many	TRBD2	TRBV4-1	TRBJ2-1	TGCGCCAGCAGCCAAGGTTCTAGCGGGGGGCCCCACAATGAGCAGTTCTTC	CASSQGSSGGPHNEQFF
-	-	TRBV20-1	TRBJ1-1	TGCAGTGCTAACTTCCGTAACACTGAAGCTTTCTTT	CSANFRNTEAFF
-	-	TRBV5-1	TRBJ1-4	TGCGCCAGCAGCTTGGACAGTGGGGAAAAACTGTTTTTT	CASSLDSGEKLFF
many	-	TRBV5-1	TRBJ2-7	TGCGCCAGCAGCTTGGGGTCGGGGCCGGGCTACGAGCAGTACTTC	CASSLGSGPGYEQYF
many	-	TRBV6-1	TRBJ2-1	TGTGCCAGCAGCCACTTTCAGGAGGCCTACAATGAGCAGTTCTTC	CASSHFQEAYNEQFF
-	-	TRBV5-1	TRBJ1-1	TGCGCCAGCAGCTTGACCATAGCAACGGACACTGAAGCTTTCTTT	CASSLTIATDTEAFF
-	-	TRBV6-5	TRBJ1-2	TGTGCCAGCAGTTACCGAGCCTTTGGATCTAACTATGGCTACACCTTC	CASSYRAFGSNYGYTF
many	-	TRBV11-2	TRBJ2-6	TGTGCCAGCAGCTCCCTTATGTCGTCAGTCTTCTCTGGGGCCAACGTCCTGACTTTC	CASSSLMSSVFSGANVLTF
-	-	TRBV19	TRBJ2-1	TGTGCCAGTAGGCCCCTCGAGGTCTCCTACAATGAGCAGTTCTTC	CASRPLEVSYNEQFF
-	-	TRBV28	TRBJ1-1	TGTGCCAGCATAAGGGGGGGTGGGAACACTGAAGCTTTCTTT	CASIRGGGNTEAFF
-	-	TRBV2	TRBJ1-1	TGTGCCAGCAGTGGAGAACTGAACACTGAAGCTTTCTTT	CASSGELNTEAFF
few	TRBD2	TRBV20-1	TRBJ2-2	TGCAGTGCTAGGAAGCTAGCGGGGGCCATAAACACCGGGGAGCTGTTTTTT	CSARKLAGAINTGELFF
few	TRBD2	TRBV7-8	TRBJ2-1	TGTGCCAGCAGCTTGCCCGGACTAGCGGGAGGCGGGAATGAGCAGTTCTTC	CASSLPGLAGGGNEQFF
few	-	TRBV2	TRBJ1-2	TGTGCCAGCAGCTACATGACTAACTATGGCTACACCTTC	CASSYMTNYGYTF
-	-	TRBV28	TRBJ2-4	TGTGCCAGCAGAAATACTGCTGGGGTCAGGGCCAAAAACATTCAGTACTTC	CASRNTAGVRAKNIQYF
-	-	TRBV11-2	TRBJ2-5	TGTGCCAGCAGCCTACAGGGACTTCAAGAGACCCAGTACTTC	CASSLQGLQETQYF
few	-	TRBV28	TRBJ1-4	TGTGCCAGCAGTAACCAGGACGGGACAACTAATGAAAAACTGTTTTTT	CASSNQDGTTNEKLFF
-	-	TRBV25-1	TRBJ2-1	TGTGCCAGCAGTGACAGCGATGAGCAGTTCTTC	CASSDSDEQFF
-	-	TRBV9	TRBJ1-2	TGTGCCAGCAGCGTAGATCGTGGCGGCTACACCTTC	CASSVDRGGYTF